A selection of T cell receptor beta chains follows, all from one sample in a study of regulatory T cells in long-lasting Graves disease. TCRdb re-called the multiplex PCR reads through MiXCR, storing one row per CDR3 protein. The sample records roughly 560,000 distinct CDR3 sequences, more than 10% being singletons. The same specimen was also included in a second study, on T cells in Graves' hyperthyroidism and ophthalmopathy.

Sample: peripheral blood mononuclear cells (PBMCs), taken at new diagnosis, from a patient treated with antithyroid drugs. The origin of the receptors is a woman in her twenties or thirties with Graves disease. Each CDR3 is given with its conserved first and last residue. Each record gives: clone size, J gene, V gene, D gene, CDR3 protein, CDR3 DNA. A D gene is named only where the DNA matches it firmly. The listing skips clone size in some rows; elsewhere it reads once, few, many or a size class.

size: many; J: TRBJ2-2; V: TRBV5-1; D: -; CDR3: CASSPRGPGELFF; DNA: TGCGCCAGCAGCCCCCGGGGGCCCGGGGAGCTGTTTTTT
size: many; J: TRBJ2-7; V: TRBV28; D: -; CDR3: CATTVGFPLSYEQYF; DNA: TGTGCCACAACCGTAGGTTTCCCCCTTTCCTACGAGCAGTACTTC
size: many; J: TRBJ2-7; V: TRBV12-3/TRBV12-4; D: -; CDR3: CASSLMGVTYEQYF; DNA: TGTGCCAGCAGTTTGATGGGAGTAACCTACGAGCAGTACTTC
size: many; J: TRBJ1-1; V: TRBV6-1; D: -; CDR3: CASRMTADTEAFF; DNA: TGTGCCAGCAGGATGACAGCTGACACTGAAGCTTTCTTT
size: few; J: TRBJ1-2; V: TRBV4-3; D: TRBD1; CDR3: CASSGGRYGYTF; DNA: TGCGCCAGCTCAGGGGGCCGGTATGGCTACACCTTC
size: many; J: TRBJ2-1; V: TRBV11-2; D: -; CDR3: CASSLVGDTYNEQFF; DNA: TGTGCCAGCAGCTTAGTGGGGGACACTTACAATGAGCAGTTCTTC
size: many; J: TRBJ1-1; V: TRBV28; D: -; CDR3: CASSIWGSGVRRNTEAFF; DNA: TGTGCCAGCAGCATTTGGGGGTCGGGGGTTAGGAGGAACACTGAAGCTTTCTTT
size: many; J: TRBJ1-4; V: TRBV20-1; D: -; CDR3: CSARSPGGPGEKLFF; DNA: TGCAGTGCTCGGTCCCCGGGGGGGCCCGGTGAAAAACTGTTTTTT
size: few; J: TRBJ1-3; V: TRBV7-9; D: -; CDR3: CASTRGVGNTIYF; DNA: TGTGCCAGCACCCGTGGGGTTGGAAACACCATATATTTT
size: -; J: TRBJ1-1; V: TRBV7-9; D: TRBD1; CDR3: CASSPRLQGRHTEAFF; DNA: TGTGCCAGCAGCCCTCGGCTACAGGGGCGCCACACTGAAGCTTTCTTT
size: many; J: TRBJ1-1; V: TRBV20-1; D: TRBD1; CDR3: CSARDYTRRTGGTEAFF; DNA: TGCAGTGCTAGAGATTACACCCGAAGGACAGGGGGCACTGAAGCTTTCTTT
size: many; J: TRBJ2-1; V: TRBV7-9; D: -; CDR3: CASSPSITSYNEQFF; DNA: TGTGCCAGCAGCCCTAGCATCACCTCCTACAATGAGCAGTTCTTC
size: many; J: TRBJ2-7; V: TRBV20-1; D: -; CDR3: CSVPTLSPYEQYF; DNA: TGCAGTGTCCCGACTCTATCCCCCTACGAGCAGTACTTC